Below, 9 T cell receptor beta chains from the same sample are listed, as sequenced in a study of cytomegalovirus exposure and HLA in healthy donors. Vbeta (60) and Jbeta (13) primers were used in the PCR. Some clones are missing from TCRdb's copy, which holds only in-frame ones; the method was immunoSEQ multiplex PCR. The sample table includes roughly 55,000 clones. The sample consisted of PBMCs. These receptors were taken from a woman in her fifties or sixties in good health and CMV-seropositive.

The DNA for the CDR3 is TGCGCCAGCAGCCCAGGACAGGGTACGGGTAATTCACCCCTCCACTTT. Protein product: CASSPGQGTGNSPLHF. The chain links TRBV5-1 to TRBJ1-6, with 8 bases lining up with TRBD1. This CDR3 region has 16 residues. With 4 bases clipped from V and 6 bases from J, the junction kept 9 bases outside the gene matches. CDR1 is SGHRS, CDR2 YFSETQ, per germline.

The genes are TRBV4-3 and TRBJ2-7; 8 bases agree with TRBD1. Germline CDR1 LGHNA, CDR2 YSLEER. V lost 0 bases to trimming and J lost 3 bases; unmatched junction nucleotides: 4. CDR3 length equals 15 residues. The CDR3 spells CASSQDRDRRYEQYF. The CDR3 DNA reads TGCGCCAGCAGCCAAGACAGGGACAGGCGCTACGAGCAGTACTTC.

This chain connects TRBV5-1 to TRBJ1-2; TRBD1 matches at 11 bases. The CDR3 loop spans 15 amino acids. CDR1 and CDR2 from the germline V gene are SGHRS and YFSETQ. Unmatched junction bases numbered 3, after V lost 1 base and J lost 4 bases. The CDR3 DNA follows: TGCGCCAGCAGCTTGAGGACAGGGGGCGTCTATGGCTACACCTTC. Translation gives CASSLRTGGVYGYTF.

DNA of the CDR3: TGCAGCGTTGTGGGACAGGGAGTTCGAGGCTACACCTTC. Its protein is CSVVGQGVRGYTF. This chain joins TRBV29-1 and TRBJ1-2; 9 bases are a match to TRBD1. The CDR3 loop spans 13 amino acids. Trimming took 4 bases from V and 8 from J; bases not matched to a gene: 8. Germline V gives CDR1 SQVTM, CDR2 ANQGSEA.

The V call is TRBV10-2, the J call TRBJ2-2; no definite D call. The CDR3 contains 13 residues. Germline lookup yields CDR1 WSHSY and CDR2 SAAADI. V was clipped by 7 bases and J by 6 bases, with 12 bases between them. This CDR3 is CASTPGEAGELFF. For the CDR3, the DNA is TGCGCCAGCACCCCCGGAGAGGCCGGGGAGCTGTTTTTT.

The chain couples TRBV6-6 to TRBJ2-7; TRBD1 matches 12 bases. This CDR3 is 16 amino acids long. The V gene's germline CDR1 is MNHNY and CDR2 SVGAGI (reference sequence). The V and J ends lost 5 bases and 6 bases, in that order; junction bases with no gene match: 11. The CDR3 spells CASSRPGQGAPGEQYF. DNA of the CDR3: TGTGCCAGCAGTCGACCGGGACAGGGGGCGCCTGGCGAGCAGTACTTC.

A word on this clone: The junction does not match germline at one end; this may be a read error. The chain recombines TRBV10-3 with TRBJ2-7; perhaps TRBD1 as D (6 bases). The CDR3 contains 13 residues. CDR1 and CDR2 from the germline V gene are ENHRY and SYGVKD. The DNA of the CDR3 is TGTGCCATCAGTGACTCAGGGGTCTACGGGCAGTACTTC. The encoded protein is CAISDSGVYGQYF.

This rearrangement joins TRBV6-5 to TRBJ2-5, with 15 bases matching TRBD2. The trim removed 0 bases at V and 5 bases at J, leaving 1 base unmatched. CDR3 length equals 16 residues. The germline gives CDR1 MNHEY, CDR2 SVGAGI. Written as DNA, the CDR3 is TGTGCCAGCAGTTACTCAGGACTAGCGGGGGGGGAGACCCAGTACTTC. Protein sequence: CASSYSGLAGGETQYF.

CDR3 DNA: TGCAGCGTTGAGCGCCTGCGGTACAATGAGCAGTTCTTC. This sequence encodes CSVERLRYNEQFF. V gene TRBV29-1 combines with J gene TRBJ2-1; D is undetermined. Per germline, CDR1 SQVTM and CDR2 ANQGSEA. The V end lost 3 bases, the J end lost 4 bases, and 10 bases lay between the germline ends. This CDR3 has 13 amino acids.